This record covers a single TCR beta chain. Its target is not known. These data originate in a study of shared clonotypes between healthy human individuals. The study, taken as a whole, reports: Researchers found naive subsets generally carried larger estimated richness than memory subsets. Few donors restricted represented genetic and exposure-history diversity.

Replicate sorted-subset PCRs were loaded with approximately 200 ng DNA, 31,000 or so T cell genomes. Produced via immunoSEQ multiplex PCR; TCRdb's table is partial and in-frame only. The data show 600,000 to 750,000 clones, with roughly 91% seen just once and 34% held by the top ten. CD45RO+ cells went into CD8 memory alongside CCR7-negative CD45RA+ TemRA cells. The germline V gene has CDR1 MNHEY and CDR2 SMNVEV (reference sequence). The CDR3 covers 13 residues. V shed 6 bases and J shed 6 bases, with 14 bases lying between them. Sequencing was carried out using memory CD8+ T cells from PBMCs. Noted subset: CD45RO+ cells pooled with CCR7-negative TemRA cells. V is TRBV27 and J is TRBJ1-1; D uncertain. The TCR originated in a man aged 18 to 29 in good health. Some clones in this sample may be carry-over from other donors' samples. CDR3 region: CASSSDRRPEAFF. CDR3 nucleotides: TGTGCCAGCAGCTCTGACCGGAGGCCTGAAGCTTTCTTT.